This T cell receptor (beta chain) derives from a study of a mutant IDH1 vaccine in newly diagnosed glioma. For the study at large: The start of vaccination came 4-6 weeks after radiotherapy alone, or with temozolomide cycles. Previous care, which was radiotherapy, temozolomide, or both, most often involved both. Among treated patients, around 60% were male and about 40% female, and mean age was about 41 years.

Measured with immunoSEQ multiplex PCR; TCRdb has only the in-frame clones, and not every one. Of approximately 50,000 clones listed, about three quarters are singletons. Trimming removed 3 bases at V and 9 bases at J, with 15 bases between. The CDR3 spans 14 residues. Germline assignment: CDR1 MGHRA and CDR2 YSYEKL. This clone appeared a single time. Antigen unknown. As to time point: week 35, safety follow-up. In the vaccine, a single dose held 300 ug of the mutant IDH1 20-mer peptide, along with topical imiquimod. The sequence was collected from a man in his forties with glioma. The chain joins TRBV4-1 to TRBJ1-5, with D perhaps TRBD1 (5 bases). The sequencing here drew on PBMCs, taken from a glioma patient whose treatment included an IDH1 peptide vaccine. The CDR3 region is CASSQGTSKGPQHF. The CDR3 region has the DNA TGCGCCAGCAGCCAGGGGACCAGCAAAGGGCCCCAGCATTTT.